These 4 T cell receptor beta chains share one sample of origin, sequenced in a study of T cell changes during pregnancy in multiple sclerosis. Data came from immunoSEQ multiplex PCR; TCRdb stores just in-frame clones and leaves some out. The table includes approximately 59,000 clones, 93% detected once. The specimen was CD4+ T cells from peripheral blood mononuclear cells, collected before pregnancy. Receptors were obtained from a female donor with multiple sclerosis, enrolled in a pregnancy study.

V usage is TRBV5-1 and J usage is TRBJ2-2, with 7 bases lining up with TRBD1. Unmatched junction bases numbered 4, after V lost 0 bases and J lost 5 bases. There are 15 residues in the CDR3. Germline CDR1 reads SGHRS; CDR2 reads YFSETQ. CDR3 in amino acids: CASSLATGDTGELFF. The CDR3 coding sequence is TGCGCCAGCAGCTTGGCAACAGGGGATACCGGGGAGCTGTTTTTT. Full variable domain (rest looked up from reference TRBV5-1 and TRBJ2-2): KAGVTQTPRYLIKTRGQQVTLSCSPISGHRSVSWYQQTPGQGLQFLFEYFSETQRNKGNFPGRFSGRQFSNSRSEMNVSTLELGDSALYLCASSLATGDTGELFFGEGSRLTVL.

A note on this clone: The junction does not match germline at one end; this may be a read error. V gene TRBV7-7 combines with J gene TRBJ2-1, with 9 bases that match TRBD2. CDR1 is SSHAT, CDR2 FNYEAQ, per germline (reference sequence). This CDR3 is 15 amino acids long. The CDR3 is CASSSLAGSYNEQFF. The CDR3 DNA reads as TGTGCTAGCAGCTCCCTAGCGGGGTCCTACAATGAGCAGTTCTTC.

This rearrangement joins TRBV6-1 to TRBJ1-2; 8 positions agree with TRBD1. The V and J ends lost 8 bases and 4 bases, in that order; junction bases with no gene match: 9. Germline V gene data show CDR1 as MNHNS and CDR2 as SASEGT. The CDR3 is 14 residues long. The CDR3, as DNA: TGTGCCAGCGGAAGACAGGGGCTAAGCTATGGCTACACCTTC. It codes for CASGRQGLSYGYTF.

The V gene is TRBV23-1, the J gene TRBJ2-7, with a weak D call TRBD2 (5 bases). TRBV23-1 is noted as an ORF with a role that remains uncertain. V dropped 3 bases and J dropped 0 bases, with 9 bases sitting between them. CDR3 length equals 14 residues. The DNA for the CDR3 is TGCGCCAGCAGTCATGCCGGGGACTCCTACGAGCAGTACTTC. Its translation: CASSHAGDSYEQYF.